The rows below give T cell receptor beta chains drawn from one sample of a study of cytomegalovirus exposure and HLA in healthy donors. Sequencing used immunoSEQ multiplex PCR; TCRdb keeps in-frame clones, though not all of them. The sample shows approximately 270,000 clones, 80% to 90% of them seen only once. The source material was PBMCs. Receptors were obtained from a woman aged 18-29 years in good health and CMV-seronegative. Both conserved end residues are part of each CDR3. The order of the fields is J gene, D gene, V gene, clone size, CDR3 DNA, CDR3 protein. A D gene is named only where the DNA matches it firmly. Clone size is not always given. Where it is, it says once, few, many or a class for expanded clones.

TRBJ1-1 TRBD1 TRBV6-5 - TGTGCCAGCAGTCGATGGGACAGTCTGAACACTGAAGCTTTCTTT CASSRWDSLNTEAFF
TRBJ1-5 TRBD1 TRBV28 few TGTGCCAGCAGTTTTACAGGGGATCAGCCCCAGCATTTT CASSFTGDQPQHF
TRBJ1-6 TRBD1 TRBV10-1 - TGCGCCAGCAGTCCCGGGACAGGGTTTAATTCACCCCTCCACTTT CASSPGTGFNSPLHF
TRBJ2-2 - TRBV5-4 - TGTGCCAGCAGCTTGGGACAGGTGAACACCGGGGAGCTGTTTTTT CASSLGQVNTGELFF
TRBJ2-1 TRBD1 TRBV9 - TGTGCCAGCAGCGTGGACAGGACCGCTTACAATGAGCAGTTCTTC CASSVDRTAYNEQFF
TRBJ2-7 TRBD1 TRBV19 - TGTGCCAGTAGTCCTGGGGACAGCTCCTACGAGCAGTACTTC CASSPGDSSYEQYF
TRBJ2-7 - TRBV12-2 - TGTGCAAGTCGCCCGCTAGGGGACAGGTTTGAGTACTTC CASRPLGDRFEYF
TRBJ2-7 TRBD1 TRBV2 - TGTGCCAGCTCCTCCGACAGGGCCTCGCGAGGAGAGCAGTACTTC CASSSDRASRGEQYF
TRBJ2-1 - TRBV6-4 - TGTGCCAGCAGGCCATCCGGGCGGGCGGGCAATGAGCAGTTCTTC CASRPSGRAGNEQFF
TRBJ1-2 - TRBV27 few TGTGCCAGCAGGCGCCGGGACACCCTGATGGGTGGCTACACCTTC CASRRRDTLMGGYTF
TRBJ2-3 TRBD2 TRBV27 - TGTGCCAGCAGTCACTTTCTAGCGGGAGGGCGAGATACGCAGTATTTT CASSHFLAGGRDTQYF
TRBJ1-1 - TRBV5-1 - TGCGCCAGCAGCGTGACAGTGAACACTGAAGCTTTCTTT CASSVTVNTEAFF
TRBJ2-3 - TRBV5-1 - TGCGCCAGCAGCTTGGCGGGTCAAGATACGCAGTATTTT CASSLAGQDTQYF
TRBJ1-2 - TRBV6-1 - TGTGCCAGCAGTGAAGGCAGCTATGGCTACACCTTC CASSEGSYGYTF
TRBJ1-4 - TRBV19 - TGTGCCAGTAAGGAAGGAGGGGAGATGATTTATGAAAAACTGTTTTTT CASKEGGEMIYEKLFF
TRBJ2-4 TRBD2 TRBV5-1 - TGCGCCAGCAGCTTGGGTAGTAGCGGGAGTTCGACCATTCAGTACTTC CASSLGSSGSSTIQYF
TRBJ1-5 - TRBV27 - TGTGCCACTTCCGTTACAGAAGTCTCACCCCAGCATTTT CATSVTEVSPQHF
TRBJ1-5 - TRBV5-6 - TGTGCCAGCAGCTTCGACGGTCAGGATAGCAATCAGCCCCAGCATTTT CASSFDGQDSNQPQHF
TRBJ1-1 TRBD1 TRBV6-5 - TGTGCCAGCAGTTTGGACAGGGGGCGGGTGGCTTTCTTT CASSLDRGRVAFF
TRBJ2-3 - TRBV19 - TGTGCCAGTAGGGAGGAAGCTAGCGACTATCTAGGGCAGGGCACAGATACGCAGTATTTT CASREEASDYLGQGTDTQYF
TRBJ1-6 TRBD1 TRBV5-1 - TGCGCCAGCAGCTTGACAGGGACAGGCGGCAGTTCACCCCTCCACTTT CASSLTGTGGSSPLHF
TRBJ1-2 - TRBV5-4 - TGTGCCAGCAGCTTCGGTTACAGTCTCTATGGCTACACCTTC CASSFGYSLYGYTF
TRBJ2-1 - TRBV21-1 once TGTGCCAGCAGCAGCGGGGGATTCACCTACAATGAGCAGTTCTTC CASSSGGFTYNEQFF